Below are 26 T cell receptor beta chains sequenced from a single sample in a study of T cells in Graves' hyperthyroidism and ophthalmopathy. TCR beta CDR3 regions were amplified from RNA. HTBI primers were the set used in a first-round RT-PCR of the TCR CDR3. TCRdb recomputed calls from the multiplex PCR reads with MiXCR, one row per CDR3 protein. This table has more than 650,000 distinct CDR3 sequences, 13% to 15% appearing once. Source material: blood. The receptor source for this set is a woman younger than 30 with Graves' hyperthyroidism.

About this clonotype itself: At one end the junction does not follow the germline gene, possibly because of a read error. This sequence joins TRBV14 and TRBJ1-6; D not resolved. Per the germline V gene, CDR1 is SGHDN and CDR2 is FVKESK. The CDR3 totals 15 residues. CDR3 sequence: CATSTQAARNSPLHF. In DNA, the CDR3 is TGTGCCACCAGCACCCAAGCAGCAAGGAATTCACCCCTCCACTTT.

This clonotype was found a few times. V gene TRBV7-9 combines with J gene TRBJ2-3, with D hard to call. The CDR3 length is 13 residues. Germline CDR1 SEHNR, CDR2 FQNEAQ (reference sequence). Trimming pared 5 bases from V and 9 bases from J, leaving 15 bases between. The CDR3 loop reads CASSPNGIGTQYF. The CDR3 nucleotides read TGTGCCAGCAGCCCTAACGGTATTGGGACGCAGTATTTT.

This clonotype was found many times. The V and J genes are TRBV28 and TRBJ2-5; D perhaps matches TRBD2 (6 bases). The germline CDR1 and CDR2 sequences are MDHEN and SYDVKM. The CDR3 is 15 amino acids. V lost 1 base to trimming and J lost 1 base, with 10 bases between them. As DNA, the CDR3 is TGTGCCAGCAGTTTATTCGGGACTCCCCAAGAGACCCAGTACTTC. Translation: CASSLFGTPQETQYF.

The J gene is TRBJ2-1, the V gene TRBV7-2; D perhaps matches TRBD2 (6 bases). V lost 5 bases and J 11 bases, leaving 22 bases between the germline ends. CDR3 length: 15 amino acids. Per germline, CDR1 SGHTA and CDR2 FQGNSA. As DNA, the CDR3 is TGTGCCAGCAGCAACCGAAAGGGGCGGACTAATAAGCAGTTCTTC. This gives the protein CASSNRKGRTNKQFF.

This clonotype has ten or more counts. The gene calls are TRBV20-1 and TRBJ2-3; no clear D. Trimming cost V 3 bases and J 0 bases, with 7 bases left between them. CDR1 is DFQATT and CDR2 is SNEGSKA in the germline V gene (reference sequence). CDR3 length: 13 residues. CDR3 amino acids: CSARSYSTDTQYF. CDR3 sequence (DNA): TGCAGTGCTAGGAGTTATAGCACAGATACGCAGTATTTT.

This clonotype was observed many times. The chain has TRBV11-1 and TRBJ2-7, with a tentative D call TRBD2 (5 bases). The CDR3 covers 15 residues. Germline V gene data show CDR1 as SGHAT and CDR2 as FQDESV (reference sequence). V was clipped by 5 bases and J by 2 bases, with 16 bases between them. The chain's CDR3 is CASSLPDYATYEQYF. DNA for the CDR3: TGTGCCAGCAGCCTACCTGACTATGCAACCTACGAGCAGTACTTC. Full variable domain (remainder filled in from reference TRBV11-1 and TRBJ2-7): EAEVAQSPRYKITEKSQAVAFWCDPISGHATLYWYRQILGQGPELLVQFQDESVVDDSQLPKDRFSAERLKGVDSTLKIQPAELGDSAMYLCASSLPDYATYEQYFGPGTRLTVT.

This clonotype was picked up a small number of times. The chain couples TRBV7-9 to TRBJ2-7; no clear D. Trimming took 2 bases from V and 5 from J, leaving 10 bases between them. Per the germline V gene, CDR1 is SEHNR and CDR2 is FQNEAQ (reference sequence). CDR3 size: 13 residues. CDR3 nucleotides: TGTGCCAGCAGCTTACGAGAGACAAACGAGCAGTACTTC. As protein: CASSLRETNEQYF.

The chain has TRBV5-1 and TRBJ1-4, with 8 bases that match TRBD1. In germline, CDR1 is SGHRS, CDR2 YFSETQ. The CDR3 runs 15 residues. Germline trimming cut 4 bases from V and 8 bases from J; bases unmatched to any gene: 10. CDR3 sequence: CASSPTGEGLEKLFF. In nucleotides, the CDR3 is TGCGCCAGCAGCCCGACAGGGGAGGGTTTGGAAAAACTGTTTTTT. Full variable domain (rest looked up from reference TRBV5-1 and TRBJ1-4): KAGVTQTPRYLIKTRGQQVTLSCSPISGHRSVSWYQQTPGQGLQFLFEYFSETQRNKGNFPGRFSGRQFSNSRSEMNVSTLELGDSALYLCASSPTGEGLEKLFFGSGTQLSVL.

This clonotype was seen repeatedly, ten times or more. The V gene is TRBV4-3, the J gene TRBJ2-1; D is possibly TRBD2 (5 bases). The CDR3 has 15 amino acids. Trimming cost V 1 base and J 0 bases, with 7 bases left between them. CDR1 LGHNA and CDR2 YSLEER come from the germline V gene. CDR3 coding DNA: TGCGCCAGCAGCCAAGCGGGGAGCTCCTACAATGAGCAGTTCTTC. Protein: CASSQAGSSYNEQFF.

Many counts were recorded for this clonotype. The chain uses TRBV27 and TRBJ2-7, with 7 nucleotides matching TRBD2. Trimming took 4 bases from V and 2 from J; bases not matched to a gene: 8. The CDR3 contains 15 residues. Per germline, CDR1 MNHEY and CDR2 SMNVEV (reference sequence). Written as DNA, the CDR3 is TGTGCCAGCAGTTCATCTAGCGGTCTAACCTACGAGCAGTACTTC. It yields the protein CASSSSSGLTYEQYF.

At least ten counts were recorded for this clonotype. This sequence joins TRBV20-1 and TRBJ2-5; 7 nucleotides agree with TRBD1. CDR1 is DFQATT and CDR2 is SNEGSKA in the germline V gene (reference sequence). CDR3 length equals 14 residues. The J segment lost 1 base and the V segment lost 3 bases, leaving 5 bases of the junction unmatched. For the CDR3, the DNA is TGCAGTGCTAGTGGGACAGCTACCCAAGAGACCCAGTACTTC. Amino acids: CSASGTATQETQYF.

The J gene is TRBJ2-7, the V gene TRBV4-2; D may correspond to TRBD1 or TRBD2 (5 bases each). The germline CDR1 and CDR2 sequences are LGHNA and YNFKEQ. The CDR3 runs 14 residues. Trimming cost V 5 bases and J 6 bases, with 17 bases left between them. The CDR3 nucleotides read TGTGCCAGCAGCGTCGGGTCTTGGGACGGCGAGCAGTACTTC. Amino acid sequence: CASSVGSWDGEQYF.

The rearrangement uses TRBV19 and TRBJ2-1, with D possibly called TRBD1 or TRBD2 (5 bases each). This CDR3 contains 15 residues. CDR1 and CDR2 from the germline V gene are LNHDA and SQIVND (reference sequence). V lost 7 bases and J lost 5, with 18 bases in between. The CDR3 protein is CASTPRDGTNNEQFF. In DNA, the CDR3 is TGTGCCAGTACCCCAAGGGACGGAACCAACAATGAGCAGTTCTTC.

This clonotype has at least ten counts. The V call is TRBV20-1, the J call TRBJ2-7, with D unresolved. Between the trimmed V and J ends, which lost 5 bases and 1 base, there was a span of 15 bases. The CDR3 totals 14 residues. Germline-derived CDR1 and CDR2 are DFQATT and SNEGSKA (reference sequence). The CDR3 is CSAYRQPYSYEQYF. For the CDR3, the DNA is TGCAGTGCTTACCGTCAGCCTTATTCCTACGAGCAGTACTTC.

In its sample, this clonotype was seen many times. The chain has TRBV12-3 or TRBV12-4 and TRBJ2-1; tentative D call: TRBD1 (6 bases). The CDR3 has 16 amino acids. V was trimmed by 1 base and J by 0 bases, leaving 10 bases between them. CDR3 nucleotide sequence: TGTGCCAGCAGTTTAGGGGGGCAGAGCTCCTACAATGAGCAGTTCTTC. Protein product: CASSLGGQSSYNEQFF.

This sequence joins TRBV6-6 and TRBJ1-6, with no clear D. CDR1 is MNHNY, CDR2 SVGAGI, per germline (reference sequence). V was shortened by 2 bases and J by 12 bases, with 8 bases between the two germline ends. The CDR3 loop spans 12 amino acids. The CDR3 coding sequence is TGTGCCAGCAGTTACCTGGCCGGACCCCTCCACTTT. This sequence encodes CASSYLAGPLHF.

This clonotype was found many times. The V call is TRBV15, the J call TRBJ2-1; D gene unclear. The CDR3 extends over 16 amino acids. Between the trimmed V and J ends, which lost 0 bases and 2 bases, there was a span of 11 bases. CDR1 is LNHNV, CDR2 YYDKDF, per germline (reference sequence). CDR3 sequence (DNA): TGTGCCACCAGCAGAGATTGGTCCATCACCTACAATGAGCAGTTCTTC. Amino acid sequence: CATSRDWSITYNEQFF.

This chain connects TRBV10-3 to TRBJ1-1; 11 bases are a match to TRBD1. In germline, CDR1 is ENHRY, CDR2 SYGVKD. The CDR3 contains 14 residues. V trimming: 8 bases; J trimming: 10 bases; junction bases outside the gene matches: 12. The CDR3 reads CAIGGTGGNWGAFF. The CDR3 DNA reads as TGTGCCATCGGAGGGACAGGGGGGAACTGGGGAGCTTTCTTT.

This clonotype was picked up many times. The chain couples TRBV7-3 to TRBJ2-1, with TRBD2 matching over 11 bases. This CDR3 comprises 13 residues. In germline, CDR1 is SGHTA, CDR2 FQGTGA. V lost 5 bases, J lost 9 bases, and 3 bases stayed unmatched. CDR3 in DNA: TGTGCCAGCAGCAGGGGACTAGCGGTTGAGCAGTTCTTC. Protein sequence: CASSRGLAVEQFF.

This clonotype was counted many times. This chain connects TRBV2 to TRBJ2-2; TRBD2 is a possible D gene (5 bases). CDR3 length: 14 residues. Looked up from germline, CDR1 is SNHLY and CDR2 is FYNNEI. With 3 bases removed from V and 3 bases from J, the gap between germline ends came to 8 bases. CDR3 residues: CASSEWRDTGELFF. The CDR3 DNA sequence: TGTGCCAGCAGTGAGTGGCGGGACACCGGGGAGCTGTTTTTT.

This clonotype was observed at least ten times. The V and J genes are TRBV7-9 and TRBJ1-1; the match to TRBD1 covers 7 bases. V shed 5 bases and J 6 bases; nucleotides not matched to a gene: 3. The CDR3 spans 12 residues. Germline lookup yields CDR1 SEHNR and CDR2 FQNEAQ (reference sequence). The CDR3 reads CASSLRGSEAFF. For the CDR3, the DNA is TGTGCCAGCAGCCTCAGGGGGTCTGAAGCTTTCTTT.

This clonotype was found many times. The V call is TRBV7-2, the J call TRBJ2-2, with a weak D call TRBD2 (5 bases). Germline CDR1 reads SGHTA; CDR2 reads FQGNSA. The CDR3 length is 16 residues. Trimming cost V 3 bases and J 0 bases, with 11 bases left between them. CDR3 loop: CASSFRLSANTGELFF. CDR3 sequence (DNA): TGTGCCAGCAGCTTCCGACTAAGCGCGAACACCGGGGAGCTGTTTTTT.

This clonotype was detected many times. The rearrangement links TRBV20-1 to TRBJ2-7; the match to TRBD2 covers 8 bases. The CDR3 contains 13 residues. Germline trimming cut 3 bases from V and 3 bases from J; bases unmatched to any gene: 4. The germline V gene has CDR1 DFQATT and CDR2 SNEGSKA (reference sequence). The CDR3 reads CSASDGRVYEQYF. The CDR3, as DNA: TGCAGTGCTAGTGACGGGAGGGTCTACGAGCAGTACTTC.

This clonotype was observed a handful of times. The chain combines TRBV7-2 with TRBJ1-1; D gene unclear. The CDR3 extends over 15 amino acids. Germline CDR1 and CDR2: SGHTA and FQGNSA. Trimming took off 1 base at V and 3 bases at J, with 12 bases between the two ends. CDR3: CASSLGSGVYTEAFF. CDR3 nucleotide sequence: TGTGCCAGCAGCTTAGGATCCGGGGTGTACACTGAAGCTTTCTTT.

The gene calls are TRBV20-1 and TRBJ2-5; tentative D call: TRBD2 (5 bases). CDR3 length equals 12 residues. The V end was cut by 7 bases, the J end by 4 bases, with 13 bases between. The germline V gene encodes CDR1 DFQATT and CDR2 SNEGSKA (reference sequence). CDR3 in DNA: TGCAGTGGGGTGGAGGTGAGAGAGACCCAGTACTTC. It specifies CSGVEVRETQYF.

There are a few counts of this clonotype. The rearrangement links TRBV2 to TRBJ1-4; no reliable D call. The CDR3 runs to 14 residues. Trimming removed 6 bases at V and 3 bases at J, with 11 bases between. Germline loops: CDR1 SNHLY, CDR2 FYNNEI. In DNA, the CDR3 is TGTGCCAGCAGGCGACTGGGGTCTAATGAAAAACTGTTTTTT. Translating it yields CASRRLGSNEKLFF. The full variable domain, in which reference TRBV2 and TRBJ1-4 provide the parts outside the CDR3, is EPEVTQTPSHQVTQMGQEVILRCVPISNHLYFYWYRQILGQKVEFLVSFYNNEISEKSEIFDDQFSVERPDGSNFTLKIRSTKLEDSAMYFCASRRLGSNEKLFFGSGTQLSVL.